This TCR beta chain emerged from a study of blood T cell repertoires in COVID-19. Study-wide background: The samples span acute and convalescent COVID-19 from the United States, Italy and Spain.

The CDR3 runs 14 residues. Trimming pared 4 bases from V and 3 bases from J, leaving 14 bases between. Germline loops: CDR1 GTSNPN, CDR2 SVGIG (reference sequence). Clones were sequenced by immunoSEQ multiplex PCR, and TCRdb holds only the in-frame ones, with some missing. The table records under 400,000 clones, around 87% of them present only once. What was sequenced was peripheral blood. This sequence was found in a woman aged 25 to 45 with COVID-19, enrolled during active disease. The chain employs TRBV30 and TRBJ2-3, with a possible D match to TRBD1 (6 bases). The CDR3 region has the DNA TGTGCCTGGAAGCCCGGGGACACAACAGATACGCAGTATTTT. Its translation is CAWKPGDTTDTQYF.